This T cell receptor beta chain was recovered during a study of post-analysis software for immune sequencing data. Whole-study findings and limits: For normalized Chao1 diversity, multiple sclerosis patients scored significantly lower than controls did. About 5 TRBV segments were significantly more frequent in patients than in controls. TRBV5-6, TRBV5-1 and TRBV20-1 were among these segments.

Unique-molecular-identifier-tagged TCR beta cDNA libraries were used. Via MiXCR, TCRdb re-called the PCR reads, giving one row per CDR3 protein. The data contain 750,000 to 950,000 distinct CDR3 sequences, around 46% of them singletons. Germline V gene data show CDR1 as KGHSH and CDR2 as LQKENI. The CDR3 runs to 11 residues. The germline V and J ends were trimmed by 2 bases and 9 bases, with 5 bases remaining between them. Remarks on this clonotype: Its antigen is not identified.

The chain couples TRBV18 to TRBJ2-1; no reliable D call. The receptor comes from a girl aged 10-17 years with multiple sclerosis. The sequenced material came from blood. As DNA, the CDR3 is TGTGCCAGCTCACCAATAGCTGAGCAGTTCTTC. This gives the protein CASSPIAEQFF.